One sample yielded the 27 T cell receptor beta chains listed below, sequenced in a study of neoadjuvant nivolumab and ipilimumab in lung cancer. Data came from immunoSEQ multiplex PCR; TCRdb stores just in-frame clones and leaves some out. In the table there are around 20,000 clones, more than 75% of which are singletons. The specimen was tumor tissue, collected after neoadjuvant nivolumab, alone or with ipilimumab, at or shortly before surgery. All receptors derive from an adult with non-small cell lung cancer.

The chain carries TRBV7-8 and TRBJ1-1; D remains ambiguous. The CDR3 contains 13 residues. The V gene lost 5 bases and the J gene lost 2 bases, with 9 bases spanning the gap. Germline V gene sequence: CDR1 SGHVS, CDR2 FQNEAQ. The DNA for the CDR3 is TGTGCCAGCAGCCGATCTAGAAACACTGAAGCTTTCTTT. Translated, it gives CASSRSRNTEAFF.

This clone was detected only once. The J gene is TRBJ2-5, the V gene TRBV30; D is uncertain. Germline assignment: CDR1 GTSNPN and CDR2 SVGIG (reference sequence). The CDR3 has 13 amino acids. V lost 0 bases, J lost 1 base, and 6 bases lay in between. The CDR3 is CAWSVRSQETQYF. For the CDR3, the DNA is TGTGCCTGGAGTGTCCGGTCCCAAGAGACCCAGTACTTC.

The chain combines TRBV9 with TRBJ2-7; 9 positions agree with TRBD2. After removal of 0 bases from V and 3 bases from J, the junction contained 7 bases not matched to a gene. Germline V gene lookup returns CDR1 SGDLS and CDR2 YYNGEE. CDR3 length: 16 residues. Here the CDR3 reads CASSVGGSGSFYEQYF. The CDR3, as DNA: TGTGCCAGCAGCGTAGGTGGTAGCGGGAGTTTCTACGAGCAGTACTTC.

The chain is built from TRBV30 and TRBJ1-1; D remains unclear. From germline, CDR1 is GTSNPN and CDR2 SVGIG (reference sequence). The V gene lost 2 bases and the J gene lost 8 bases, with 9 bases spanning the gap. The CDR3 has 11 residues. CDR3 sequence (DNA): TGTGCCTGGAGTTGGGCACTCGAAGCTTTCTTT. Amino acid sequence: CAWSWALEAFF.

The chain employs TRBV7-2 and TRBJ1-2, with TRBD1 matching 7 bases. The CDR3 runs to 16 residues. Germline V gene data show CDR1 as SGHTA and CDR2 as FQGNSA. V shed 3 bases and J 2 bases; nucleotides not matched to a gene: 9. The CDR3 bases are TGTGCCAGCAGCTTCGGTTCTCAGACAGGGAACTATGGCTACACCTTC. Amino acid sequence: CASSFGSQTGNYGYTF.

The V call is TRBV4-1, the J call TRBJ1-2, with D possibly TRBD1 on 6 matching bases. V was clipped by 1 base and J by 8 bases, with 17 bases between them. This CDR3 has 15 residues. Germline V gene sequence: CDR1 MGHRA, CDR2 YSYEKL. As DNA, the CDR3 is TGCGCCAGCAGCCAAGTCCGGGGGGGCGCTGGGGGCTACACCTTC. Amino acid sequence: CASSQVRGGAGGYTF.

The CDR3 DNA reads as TGTGCCAGCAGCCAACGGGGAGGCTATGGCTACACCTTC. As protein: CASSQRGGYGYTF. The rearrangement joins TRBV14 to TRBJ1-2, with D hard to call. Trimming took off 2 bases at V and 4 bases at J, with 8 bases between the two ends. CDR3 size: 13 residues. The germline CDR1 and CDR2 sequences are SGHDN and FVKESK.

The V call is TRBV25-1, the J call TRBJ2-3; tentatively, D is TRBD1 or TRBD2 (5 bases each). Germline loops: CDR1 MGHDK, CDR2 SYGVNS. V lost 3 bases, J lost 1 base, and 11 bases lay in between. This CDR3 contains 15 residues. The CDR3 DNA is TGTGCCAGCAGTGATATGGGACCCCGCACAGATACGCAGTATTTT. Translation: CASSDMGPRTDTQYF.

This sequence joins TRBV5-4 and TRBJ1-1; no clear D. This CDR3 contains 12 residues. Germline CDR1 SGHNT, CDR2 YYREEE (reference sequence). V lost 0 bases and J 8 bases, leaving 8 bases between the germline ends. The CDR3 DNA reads TGTGCCAGCAGCTTGGACTCGGGGGAAGCTTTCTTT. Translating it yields CASSLDSGEAFF.

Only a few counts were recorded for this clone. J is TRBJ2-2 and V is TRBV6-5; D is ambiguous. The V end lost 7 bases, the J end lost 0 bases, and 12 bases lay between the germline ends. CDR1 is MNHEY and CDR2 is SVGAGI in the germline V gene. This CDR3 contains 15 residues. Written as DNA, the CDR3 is TGTGCCAGCACCTCTCTGGGTGCGAACACCGGGGAGCTGTTTTTT. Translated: CASTSLGANTGELFF.

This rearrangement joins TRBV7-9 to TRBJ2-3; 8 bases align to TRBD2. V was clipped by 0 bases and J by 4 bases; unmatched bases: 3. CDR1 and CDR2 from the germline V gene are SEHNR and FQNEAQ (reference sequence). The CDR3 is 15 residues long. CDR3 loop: CASSLAAGGADTQYF. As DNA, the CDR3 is TGTGCCAGCAGCTTAGCGGCGGGAGGTGCAGATACGCAGTATTTT.

CDR3 coding DNA: TGTGCCATCCATCATAGGGGAAACAATCAGCCCCAGCATTTT. This translates into CAIHHRGNNQPQHF. The chain carries TRBV27 and TRBJ1-5; tentative D call: TRBD1 (5 bases). Germline V CDR1 and CDR2: MNHEY, SMNVEV (reference sequence). V was shortened by 10 bases and J by 3 bases, with 16 bases between the two germline ends. The CDR3 loop spans 14 amino acids.

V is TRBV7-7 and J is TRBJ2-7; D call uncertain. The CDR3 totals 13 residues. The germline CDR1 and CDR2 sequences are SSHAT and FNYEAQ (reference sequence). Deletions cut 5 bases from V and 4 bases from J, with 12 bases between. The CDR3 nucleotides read TGTGCCAGCAGCCAGAGTCCGGGTTACGAGCAGTACTTC. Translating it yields CASSQSPGYEQYF.

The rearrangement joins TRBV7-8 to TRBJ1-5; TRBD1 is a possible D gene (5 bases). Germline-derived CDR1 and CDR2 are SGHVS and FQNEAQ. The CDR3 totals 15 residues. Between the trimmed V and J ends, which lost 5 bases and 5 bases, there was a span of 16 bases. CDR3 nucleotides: TGTGCCAGCAGCGGACTGGGGGGGTTGGATCAGCCCCAGCATTTT. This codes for CASSGLGGLDQPQHF.

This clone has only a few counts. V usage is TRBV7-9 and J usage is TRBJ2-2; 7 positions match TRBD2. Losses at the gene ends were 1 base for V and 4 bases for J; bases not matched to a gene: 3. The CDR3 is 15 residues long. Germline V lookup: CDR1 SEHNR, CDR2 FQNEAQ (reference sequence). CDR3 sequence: CASSLGGGSTGELFF. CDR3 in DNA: TGTGCCAGCAGCTTAGGTGGCGGGAGCACCGGGGAGCTGTTTTTT.

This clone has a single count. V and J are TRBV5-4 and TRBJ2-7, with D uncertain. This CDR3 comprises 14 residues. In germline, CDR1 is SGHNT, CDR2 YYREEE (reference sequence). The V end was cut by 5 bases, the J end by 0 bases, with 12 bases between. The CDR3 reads CASSSSSSSYEQYF. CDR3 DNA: TGTGCCAGCAGTTCCTCGTCGAGCTCCTACGAGCAGTACTTC.

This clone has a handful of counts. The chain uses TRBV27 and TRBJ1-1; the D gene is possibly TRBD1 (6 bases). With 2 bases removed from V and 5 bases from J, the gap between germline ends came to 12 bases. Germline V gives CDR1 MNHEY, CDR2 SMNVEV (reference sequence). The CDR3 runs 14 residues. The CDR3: CASSLQGIWTEAFF. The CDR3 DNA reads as TGTGCCAGCAGTTTACAGGGGATTTGGACTGAAGCTTTCTTT.

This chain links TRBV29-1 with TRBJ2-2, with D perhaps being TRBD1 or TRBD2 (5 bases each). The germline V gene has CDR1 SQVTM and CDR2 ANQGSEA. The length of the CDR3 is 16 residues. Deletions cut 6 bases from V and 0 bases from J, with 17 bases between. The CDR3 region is CSVGVGTVSNTGELFF. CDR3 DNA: TGCAGCGTGGGGGTGGGAACGGTGTCGAACACCGGGGAGCTGTTTTTT.

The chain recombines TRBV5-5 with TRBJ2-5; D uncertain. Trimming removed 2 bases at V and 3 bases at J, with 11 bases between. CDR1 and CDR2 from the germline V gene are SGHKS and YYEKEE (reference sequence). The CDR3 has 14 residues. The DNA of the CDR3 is TGTGCCAGCAGCTTTATGGGCAGAGAAGAGACCCAGTACTTC. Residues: CASSFMGREETQYF.

The CDR3: CASSFQGMNTEAFF. CDR3 bases: TGTGCCAGCTCATTTCAGGGGATGAACACTGAAGCTTTCTTT. The V and J genes are TRBV18 and TRBJ1-1, with D perhaps TRBD1 (6 bases). The CDR3 runs to 14 residues. V gave up 5 bases and J gave up 0 bases, with 10 bases separating them. Germline lookup yields CDR1 KGHSH and CDR2 LQKENI. The variable domain in full, with the rest retrieved from reference TRBV18 and TRBJ1-1, is NAGVMQNPRHLVRRRGQEARLRCSPMKGHSHVYWYRQLPEEGLKFMVYLQKENIIDESGMPKERFSAEFPKEGPSILRIQQVVRGDSAAYFCASSFQGMNTEAFFGQGTRLTVV.

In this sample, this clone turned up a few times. CDR3 in DNA: TGTGCCAGTAGTATCGGGGACAATCAGTACTTC. The encoded protein is CASSIGDNQYF. This chain uses TRBV19 with TRBJ2-4, with D maybe TRBD1 (6 bases). Germline V CDR1 and CDR2: LNHDA, SQIVND (reference sequence). This CDR3 spans 11 amino acids. Trimming removed 3 bases from V and 12 bases from J, with 9 bases in between.

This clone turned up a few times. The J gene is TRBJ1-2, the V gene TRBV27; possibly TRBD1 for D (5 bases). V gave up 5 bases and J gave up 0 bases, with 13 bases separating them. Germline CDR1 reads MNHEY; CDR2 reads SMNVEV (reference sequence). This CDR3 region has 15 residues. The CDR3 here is CASSLRDGANYGYTF. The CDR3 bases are TGTGCCAGCAGTCTCCGGGACGGAGCTAACTATGGCTACACCTTC.

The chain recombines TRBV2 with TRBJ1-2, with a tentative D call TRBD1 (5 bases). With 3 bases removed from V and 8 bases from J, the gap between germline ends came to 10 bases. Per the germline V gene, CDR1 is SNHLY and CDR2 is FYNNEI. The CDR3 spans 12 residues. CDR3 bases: TGTGCCAGCAGTGACCAGGGTTACGGCTACACCTTC. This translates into CASSDQGYGYTF.

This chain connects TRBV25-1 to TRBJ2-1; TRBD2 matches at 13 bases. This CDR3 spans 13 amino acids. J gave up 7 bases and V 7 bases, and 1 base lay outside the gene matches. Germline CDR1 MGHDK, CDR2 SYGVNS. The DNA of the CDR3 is TGTGCCAGCATGGGACTAGCGGGGAATGAGCAGTTCTTC. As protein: CASMGLAGNEQFF.

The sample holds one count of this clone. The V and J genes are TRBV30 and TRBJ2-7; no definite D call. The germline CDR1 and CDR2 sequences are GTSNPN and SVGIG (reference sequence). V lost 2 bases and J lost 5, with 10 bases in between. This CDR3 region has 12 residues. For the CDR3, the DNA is TGTGCCTGGAGTCTGGTTGAGAACGAGCAGTACTTC. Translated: CAWSLVENEQYF.

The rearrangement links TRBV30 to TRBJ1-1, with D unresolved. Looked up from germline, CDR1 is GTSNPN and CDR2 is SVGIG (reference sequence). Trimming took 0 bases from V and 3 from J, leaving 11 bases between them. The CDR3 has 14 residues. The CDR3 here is CAWSVRSGDTEAFF. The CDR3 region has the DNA TGTGCCTGGAGTGTTAGGTCAGGAGACACTGAAGCTTTCTTT.

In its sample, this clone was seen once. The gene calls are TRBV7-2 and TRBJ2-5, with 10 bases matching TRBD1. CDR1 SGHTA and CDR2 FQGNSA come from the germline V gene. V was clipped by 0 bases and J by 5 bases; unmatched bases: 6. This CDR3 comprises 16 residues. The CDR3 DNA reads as TGTGCCAGCAGCTTAGCCCGGGACAGGGGAAGCGAGACCCAGTACTTC. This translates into CASSLARDRGSETQYF.